The 25 T cell receptor beta chains presented below share a single source sample, sequenced in a study of T cells in Graves' hyperthyroidism and ophthalmopathy. RNA transcripts were the template for amplifying TCR beta CDR3 regions. The HTBI set primed first-round TCR CDR3 RT-PCR. One entry per CDR3 protein results from TCRdb running MiXCR on the multiplex PCR reads. The sample lists about 410,000 distinct CDR3 sequences, about 14% seen once, with 15% to 20% in the top ten. The sample comprised blood. Receptors were obtained from a woman in her twenties or thirties with Graves' ophthalmopathy.

In this sample, this clonotype turned up many times. The chain has TRBV6-2 or TRBV6-3 and TRBJ2-7; D is unresolved. The CDR3 has 12 amino acids. The V gene lost 0 bases and the J gene lost 2 bases, with 2 bases spanning the gap. The germline gives CDR1 MNHEY, CDR2 SVGEGT. CDR3 bases: TGTGCCAGCAGTTACTCGACCTACGAGCAGTACTTC. Residues: CASSYSTYEQYF.

This clonotype was detected many times. The chain joins TRBV9 to TRBJ2-7; maybe TRBD1 (6 bases). The CDR3 runs to 13 residues. CDR1 is SGDLS, CDR2 YYNGEE, per germline. V dropped 0 bases and J dropped 6 bases, with 10 bases sitting between them. In DNA, the CDR3 is TGTGCCAGCAGCGTAGTGGGGGCTGGCGAGCAGTACTTC. It codes for CASSVVGAGEQYF.

This clonotype was detected ten times or more. This chain connects TRBV20-1 to TRBJ1-1; 10 bases map to TRBD1. Germline V gene data show CDR1 as DFQATT and CDR2 as SNEGSKA (reference sequence). The J segment lost 4 bases and the V segment lost 6 bases, leaving 5 bases of the junction unmatched. The CDR3 length is 13 residues. The CDR3 DNA follows: TGCAGTGCCCGGGACAGGGGTTTCACTGAAGCTTTCTTT. Protein: CSARDRGFTEAFF.

This clonotype showed up just a few times. V gene TRBV12-3 or TRBV12-4 combines with J gene TRBJ2-5; D is possibly TRBD1 (6 bases). This CDR3 spans 12 amino acids. V was pared by 1 base and J by 7 bases, with 7 bases between. CDR3 sequence (DNA): TGTGCCAGCAGTTTAGACAGGGTGACCCAGTACTTC. Translating gives CASSLDRVTQYF.

The rearrangement joins TRBV20-1 to TRBJ2-1; D gene uncertain. Germline assignment: CDR1 DFQATT and CDR2 SNEGSKA (reference sequence). The CDR3 runs 15 residues. V gave up 0 bases and J gave up 8 bases, with 17 bases separating them. DNA of the CDR3: TGCAGTGCTAGAGATAGTATAGGGATGTGGTATGAGCAGTTCTTC. As protein: CSARDSIGMWYEQFF.

Ten or more counts support this clonotype. The J gene is TRBJ2-7, the V gene TRBV7-9; 13 bases map to TRBD2. Per the germline V gene, CDR1 is SEHNR and CDR2 is FQNEAQ (reference sequence). The CDR3 runs 15 residues. Losses at the gene ends were 5 bases for V and 5 bases for J; bases not matched to a gene: 6. CDR3 coding DNA: TGTGCCAGCAGCATACTAGCGGGGGGGCAGAACGAGCAGTACTTC. It translates to CASSILAGGQNEQYF.

This clonotype was observed many times. This chain joins TRBV6-4 and TRBJ2-1, with 10 bases matching TRBD2. CDR3 size: 19 residues. V was pared by 0 bases and J by 4 bases, with 12 bases of the junction left unmatched. Germline CDR1 reads MRHNA; CDR2 reads SNTAGT. In DNA, the CDR3 is TGTGCCAGCAGTGACTCGTCTAGCGGGGGTGGCCTGGGGTACAATGAGCAGTTCTTC. Translated, it gives CASSDSSSGGGLGYNEQFF.

This clonotype came up many times. The chain couples TRBV18 to TRBJ1-1, with D perhaps TRBD1 (6 bases). V shed 5 bases and J shed 2 bases, with 15 bases lying between them. The CDR3 is made up of 15 amino acids. CDR1 is KGHSH, CDR2 LQKENI, per germline. For the CDR3, the DNA is TGTGCCAGCTCAGCCGTCCAGGGGATAAACACTGAAGCTTTCTTT. It specifies CASSAVQGINTEAFF. The variable domain in full, completed from reference TRBV18 and TRBJ1-1, reads NAGVMQNPRHLVRRRGQEARLRCSPMKGHSHVYWYRQLPEEGLKFMVYLQKENIIDESGMPKERFSAEFPKEGPSILRIQQVVRGDSAAYFCASSAVQGINTEAFFGQGTRLTVV.

This clonotype was found many times. The chain uses TRBV2 and TRBJ2-5, with D perhaps TRBD1 (6 bases). Trimming removed 5 bases from V and 5 bases from J, with 15 bases in between. The CDR3 spans 14 residues. Germline loops: CDR1 SNHLY, CDR2 FYNNEI. CDR3 nucleotides: TGTGCCAGCAGTATGACAGGAGCGTGGGAGACCCAGTACTTC. This sequence encodes CASSMTGAWETQYF.

V usage is TRBV6-2 or TRBV6-3 and J usage is TRBJ2-7; no clear D gene. The length of the CDR3 is 15 residues. CDR1 and CDR2 (germline): MNHEY, SVGEGT. The V end was cut by 2 bases, the J end by 4 bases, with 15 bases between. The CDR3 DNA follows: TGTGCCAGCAGTTACGGAAGGACGGTCCAATACGAGCAGTACTTC. Translating gives CASSYGRTVQYEQYF.

This clonotype was picked up a small number of times. A much larger clone sits a single nucleotide away, making a read error possible. The CDR3 reads CANSPKITDMSTEAFF. The CDR3 coding sequence is TGTGCCAACTCACCAAAGATAACGGACATGAGCACTGAAGCTTTCTTT. The chain links TRBV18 to TRBJ1-1, with a possible D match to TRBD1 (5 bases). The CDR3 is 16 residues long. Germline-derived CDR1 and CDR2 are KGHSH and LQKENI. The full variable domain, in which reference TRBV18 and TRBJ1-1 provide the parts outside the CDR3, is NAGVMQNPRHLVRRRGQEARLRCSPMKGHSHVYWYRQLPEEGLKFMVYLQKENIIDESGMPKERFSAEFPKEGPSILRIQQVVRGDSAAYFCANSPKITDMSTEAFFGQGTRLTVV.

The gene calls are TRBV3-1 and TRBJ2-1, with 13 bases identical to TRBD2. Germline trimming cut 4 bases from V and 9 bases from J; bases unmatched to any gene: 6. The germline gives CDR1 LGHDT, CDR2 YNNKEL (reference sequence). CDR3 length equals 15 residues. The CDR3 region has the DNA TGTGCCAGCAGCCGGACTAGCGGGAGAGAAGTTGAGCAGTTCTTC. As protein: CASSRTSGREVEQFF.

In its sample, this clonotype was seen many times. The chain carries TRBV12-3 or TRBV12-4 and TRBJ2-5; the match to TRBD2 covers 8 bases. The CDR3 is made up of 14 amino acids. The V segment lost 6 bases and the J segment 5 bases; nucleotides outside the gene matches: 8. For the CDR3, the DNA is TGTGCCAGCAGAATCGGGGGGGCCGGGGAGACCCAGTACTTC. Amino acids: CASRIGGAGETQYF.

As regards this clonotype: This may come from a read error, since a much larger clone is one base off. The J gene is TRBJ1-1, the V gene TRBV7-2; TRBD1 is a possible D gene (6 bases). There are 14 residues in the CDR3. Germline CDR1 and CDR2: SGHTA and FQGNSA. V lost 4 bases and J lost 0, with 9 bases in between. The CDR3 region has the DNA TGTGCCAGCAGCTCAGGGGCGGTGAACACTGAAGCTTTCTTT. It is translated as CASSSGAVNTEAFF.

The rearrangement uses TRBV19 and TRBJ1-2; D gene uncertain. Trimming took off 6 bases at V and 0 bases at J, with 14 bases between the two ends. Germline V gives CDR1 LNHDA, CDR2 SQIVND (reference sequence). CDR3 size: 15 residues. CDR3 sequence: CASSLEGHANYGYTF. In DNA form, the CDR3 reads TGTGCCAGTAGCCTCGAAGGGCATGCTAACTATGGCTACACCTTC. Full variable domain (rest looked up from reference TRBV19 and TRBJ1-2): DGGITQSPKYLFRKEGQNVTLSCEQNLNHDAMYWYRQDPGQGLRLIYYSQIVNDFQKGDIAEGYSVSREKKESFPLTVTSAQKNPTAFYLCASSLEGHANYGYTFGSGTRLTVV.

This clonotype was detected ten times or more. The chain uses TRBV20-1 and TRBJ1-1; no clear D. Germline V gene lookup returns CDR1 DFQATT and CDR2 SNEGSKA (reference sequence). The CDR3 contains 11 residues. V lost 4 bases and J 6 bases, leaving 9 bases between the germline ends. As DNA, the CDR3 is TGCAGTGCTAAAGACGGCCCTGAAGCTTTCTTT. It encodes CSAKDGPEAFF.

The CDR3 region is CSARGPSYNEQFF. The CDR3 DNA is TGCAGTGCTAGGGGGCCCTCCTACAATGAGCAGTTCTTC. The chain recombines TRBV20-1 with TRBJ2-1; D possibly corresponds to TRBD1 (5 bases). Germline assignment: CDR1 DFQATT and CDR2 SNEGSKA (reference sequence). Trimming stripped 3 bases from V and 0 bases from J, with 6 bases between. The CDR3 spans 13 residues.

The chain uses TRBV9 and TRBJ1-2; 11 positions match TRBD1. CDR1 is SGDLS, CDR2 YYNGEE, per germline. J gave up 7 bases and V 3 bases, and 8 bases lay outside the gene matches. The CDR3 has 15 amino acids. The CDR3 nucleotides are TGTGCCAGCAGCGCCGTCGCGGGACAGGGGGGTGGCTACACCTTC. This gives the protein CASSAVAGQGGGYTF.

This clonotype was seen repeatedly, ten times or more. In DNA, the CDR3 is TGCAGTGCTAACCTTCGCGGGGGCCTGAACACCGGGGAGCTGTTTTTT. It encodes CSANLRGGLNTGELFF. The gene calls are TRBV20-1 and TRBJ2-2; a weak D match, TRBD2 (7 bases). This CDR3 has 16 residues. The germline gives CDR1 DFQATT, CDR2 SNEGSKA (reference sequence). Between the trimmed V and J ends, which lost 4 bases and 1 base, there was a span of 16 bases.

Concerning this clonotype itself: Given a much more abundant clone one base away, this may be a read error. CDR3 in DNA: TGTGCCTGGGGTGGCGGGACTAGCCACGGGGAGCTGTTTTTT. Protein: CAWGGGTSHGELFF. V and J are TRBV30 and TRBJ2-2; the match to TRBD2 covers 9 bases. The CDR3 consists of 14 residues. The trim removed 5 bases at V and 7 bases at J, leaving 8 bases unmatched. CDR1 GTSNPN and CDR2 SVGIG come from the germline V gene (reference sequence).

This clonotype was seen a handful of times. V gene TRBV12-3 or TRBV12-4 combines with J gene TRBJ2-7; TRBD1 aligns across 8 bases. This CDR3 spans 15 amino acids. J lost 3 bases, V lost 6 bases, and 10 bases had no gene match. In DNA, the CDR3 is TGTGCCAGCAGCCCTAGGACAGGGATCGGCTACGAGCAGTACTTC. This codes for CASSPRTGIGYEQYF.

V usage is TRBV20-1 and J usage is TRBJ2-1; tentatively, D is TRBD2 (6 bases). Germline CDR1 and CDR2: DFQATT and SNEGSKA (reference sequence). There are 12 residues in the CDR3. With 5 bases removed from V and 8 bases from J, the gap between germline ends came to 13 bases. For the CDR3, the DNA is TGCAGTGCTGGGGACTTTTATCATGAGCAGTTCTTC. It translates to CSAGDFYHEQFF.

This clonotype came up many times. The V gene is TRBV20-1, the J gene TRBJ1-1; D unresolved. Germline V gene sequence: CDR1 DFQATT, CDR2 SNEGSKA (reference sequence). V lost 4 bases, J lost 9 bases, and 12 bases lay in between. There are 11 residues in the CDR3. The CDR3 sequence: CSATKGSKAFF. DNA for the CDR3: TGCAGTGCTACCAAGGGCTCTAAAGCTTTCTTT.

At least ten counts were recorded for this clonotype. The chain's CDR3 is CSARWGRNTEAFF. The CDR3 DNA sequence: TGCAGTGCTAGATGGGGCCGTAACACTGAAGCTTTCTTT. The chain links TRBV20-1 to TRBJ1-1, with a weak D call TRBD1 (5 bases). Germline CDR1 DFQATT, CDR2 SNEGSKA (reference sequence). The CDR3 runs 13 residues. V was cut by 2 bases and J by 2 bases, with 9 bases left in between.

This clonotype was recorded many times. The chain is built from TRBV3-1 and TRBJ2-5; 9 bases fit TRBD1. Germline CDR1 LGHDT, CDR2 YNNKEL (reference sequence). The CDR3 sequence is 17 residues long. Trimming took 4 bases from V and 3 from J; bases not matched to a gene: 12. CDR3 nucleotide sequence: TGTGCCAGCAGCCTTTCTTTGAGGACAGGGGAGAAAGAGACCCAGTACTTC. Protein product: CASSLSLRTGEKETQYF.